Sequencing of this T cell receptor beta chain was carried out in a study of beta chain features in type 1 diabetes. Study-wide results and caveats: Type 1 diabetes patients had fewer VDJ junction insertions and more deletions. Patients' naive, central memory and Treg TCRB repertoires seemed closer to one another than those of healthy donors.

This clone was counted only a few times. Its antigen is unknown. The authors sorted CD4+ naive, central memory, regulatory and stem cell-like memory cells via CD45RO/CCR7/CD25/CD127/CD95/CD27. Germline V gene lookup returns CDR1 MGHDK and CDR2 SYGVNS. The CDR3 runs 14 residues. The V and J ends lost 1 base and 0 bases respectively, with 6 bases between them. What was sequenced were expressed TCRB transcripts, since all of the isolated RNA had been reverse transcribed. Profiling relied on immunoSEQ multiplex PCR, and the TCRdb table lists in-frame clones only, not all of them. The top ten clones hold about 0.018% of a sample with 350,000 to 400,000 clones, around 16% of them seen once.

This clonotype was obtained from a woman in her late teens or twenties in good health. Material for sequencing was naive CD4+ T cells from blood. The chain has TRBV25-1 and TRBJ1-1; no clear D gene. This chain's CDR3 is CASSELQLNTEAFF. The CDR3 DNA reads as TGTGCCAGCAGTGAATTACAGCTGAACACTGAAGCTTTCTTT.